This T cell receptor (beta chain) was recorded in a study of CD8 T cells in Susac syndrome. Study in general: Active disease was present in five or six of the sequenced Susac syndrome patients, whereas under 10 of them were in remission.

As judged by recently defined diagnostic criteria, patients with Susac syndrome had definite or probable disease. Negative isolation was applied to CD8+ and CD4+ T cells, and FACS enrichment was applied to TEMRA cells. The V gene's germline CDR1 is SGHVS and CDR2 FQNEAQ. The CDR3 has 13 residues. V gave up 5 bases and J gave up 4 bases, with 10 bases separating them. When the RNA was reverse transcribed, random hexamers were used with an input of about 0.45 to 1 ug. immunoSEQ multiplex PCR amplified TCR beta CDR3 across 54 Vbeta, 13 Jbeta. TCRdb re-called the immunoSEQ multiplex PCR reads through MiXCR, storing one row per CDR3 protein. The sample records some 180,000 distinct CDR3 sequences, about 94% being singletons.

The material sequenced was CD4+ T cells from PBMCs. The V and J genes are TRBV7-8 and TRBJ2-3; unclear D gene. The receptor's source is a human donor with Susac syndrome. The CDR3 here is CASSPFRADTQYF. CDR3 nucleotide sequence: TGTGCCAGCAGCCCGTTCCGGGCAGATACGCAGTATTTT.